This T cell receptor beta chain was captured in a study of T cell changes during pregnancy in multiple sclerosis. Germline V gene sequence: CDR1 MNHNY, CDR2 SVGAGI (reference sequence). The CDR3 sequence is 15 residues long. Trimming removed 6 bases at V and 10 bases at J, with 22 bases between. Data came from immunoSEQ multiplex PCR; TCRdb stores just in-frame clones and leaves some out. This sample yields some 30,000 clones, of which 88% are seen a single time; around 8.1% belongs to the top ten. This TCR was recovered from a female donor with multiple sclerosis, enrolled in a pregnancy study. The chain has TRBV6-6 and TRBJ2-1, with a weak D call TRBD2 (6 bases). The sequenced sample was CD8+ T cells from peripheral blood mononuclear cells, obtained in the second trimester of pregnancy. The CDR3 DNA reads as TGTGCCAGCAGCCCCGGGACTTCGGGCCCACAGGAGCAGTTCTTC. Translated, it gives CASSPGTSGPQEQFF.